This T cell receptor (beta chain) derives from a study of T-cell memory formation after mild COVID-19. TCRdb redid the calling of the 5' RACE reads with MiXCR, one entry per CDR3 protein. The table records about 290,000 distinct CDR3 sequences, around 15% of them present only once. This clonotype came up many times. Antigen specificity is unknown. Germline CDR1 SGHRS, CDR2 YFSETQ. The CDR3 has 14 amino acids. Trimming stripped 5 bases from V and 0 bases from J, with 6 bases between. Study-level results: Mainly in CM and EM were contracting CD4+ clones; CD8+ were in EMRA.

The V and J genes are TRBV5-1 and TRBJ2-6, with a tentative D call TRBD1 (6 bases). The TCR comes from a man aged 18 to 35 who had mild COVID-19 (a few samples of this study predate the infection). Cell type and time point are not known. Source material: PBMCs or a T cell subset sorted from them (not recorded which). CDR3: CASRDSSGANVLTF. The CDR3 DNA sequence: TGCGCCAGCAGGGACAGCTCTGGGGCCAACGTCCTGACTTTC.